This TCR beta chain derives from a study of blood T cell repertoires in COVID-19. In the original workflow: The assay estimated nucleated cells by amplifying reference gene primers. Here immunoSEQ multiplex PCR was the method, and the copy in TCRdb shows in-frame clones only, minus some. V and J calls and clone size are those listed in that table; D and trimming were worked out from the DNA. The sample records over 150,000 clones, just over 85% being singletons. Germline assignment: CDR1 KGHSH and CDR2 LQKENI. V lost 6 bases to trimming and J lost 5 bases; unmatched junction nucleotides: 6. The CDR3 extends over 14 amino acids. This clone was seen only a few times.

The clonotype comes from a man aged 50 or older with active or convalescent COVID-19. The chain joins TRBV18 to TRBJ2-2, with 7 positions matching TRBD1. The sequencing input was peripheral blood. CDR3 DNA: TGTGCCAGCTCCCAGGACAGGAGAACCGGGGAGCTGTTTTTT. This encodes CASSQDRRTGELFF.